This entry lists 10 T cell receptor beta chains sequenced from one sample in a study of vaccination effects on CD4 cells after COVID-19. The assay was immunoSEQ multiplex PCR, and TCRdb's table has in-frame clones only and misses some. The sample contains over 25,000 clones, over 60% of which appear only once. Their antigens remain unidentified. Before sequencing took place, the ViraFEST assay used viral peptide pools to expand antigen-specific CD4+ T cells. Culturing for roughly 9 days preceded CD4+ T cell isolation. All participants had two doses of either the BNT162b2 or mRNA-1273 vaccine. The sequencing used CD4+ T cells from PBMCs cultured with SARS-CoV-2 spike peptides, collected after COVID-19 vaccination. These receptors all stem from a human donor who received a COVID-19 vaccine. Some clones in this sample may be carry-over from other donors' samples.

There are a few counts of this clone. J is TRBJ1-2 and V is TRBV10-2; D may be TRBD1 (6 bases). V was trimmed by 7 bases and J by 4 bases, leaving 10 bases between them. The CDR3 is 12 residues long. The germline CDR1 and CDR2 sequences are WSHSY and SAAADI. DNA of the CDR3: TGCGCCAGCAAAACGGACAGCTATGGCTACACCTTC. This codes for CASKTDSYGYTF.

The chain carries TRBV7-2 and TRBJ2-7; unclear D gene. V lost 2 bases to trimming and J lost 2 bases, with 7 bases between them. CDR3 length: 13 amino acids. Germline values: CDR1 SGHTA, CDR2 FQGNSA. The CDR3 DNA reads TGTGCCAGCAGCTTAACTGGGCCCTACGAGCAGTACGTC. Translated, it gives CASSLTGPYEQYV.

This chain connects TRBV3-1 (or the pseudogene TRBV3-2) to TRBJ1-2; no clear D. Deletions cut 1 base from V and 8 bases from J, with 14 bases between. Germline V lookup: CDR1 LGHDT, CDR2 YNNKEL (reference sequence). CDR3 length equals 14 residues. In DNA form, the CDR3 reads TGTGCCAGCAGCCAAGGTCAGAGGGCCGGGGGCTACACCTTC. It yields the protein CASSQGQRAGGYTF.

This rearrangement joins TRBV12-3 or TRBV12-4 to TRBJ2-1, with no clear D. Trimming stripped 5 bases from V and 3 bases from J, with 8 bases between. This CDR3 spans 13 amino acids. In nucleotides, the CDR3 is TGTGCCAGCAGTACATCCCACTACAATGAGCAGTTCTTC. Translated, it gives CASSTSHYNEQFF.

This chain connects TRBV7-2 to TRBJ1-1; 7 positions match TRBD1. V shed 6 bases and J 6 bases; nucleotides not matched to a gene: 16. Germline values: CDR1 SGHTA, CDR2 FQGNSA. This CDR3 contains 16 residues. Written as DNA, the CDR3 is TGTGCCAGCAGTGTAGATACCTGGAACAGGGGCTCTGAAGCTTTCTTT. It encodes CASSVDTWNRGSEAFF.

This rearrangement joins TRBV19 to TRBJ1-6; 7 bases match TRBD1. V lost 5 bases and J lost 2; bases outside the gene matches: 9. Germline CDR1 LNHDA, CDR2 SQIVND (reference sequence). CDR3 length: 17 amino acids. The CDR3 spells CASSPRDRGTYNSPLHF. Here the CDR3 DNA reads TGTGCCAGTAGTCCCCGGGACAGAGGAACCTATAATTCACCCCTCCACTTT.

The chain joins TRBV5-1 to TRBJ1-2, with TRBD1 as a possible D gene (5 bases). The CDR3 extends over 14 amino acids. Deletions cut 4 bases from V and 3 bases from J, with 13 bases between. Germline CDR1 is SGHRS and CDR2 is YFSETQ. The chain's CDR3 is CASSEPGKDYGYTF. CDR3 nucleotides: TGCGCCAGCAGCGAGCCAGGGAAGGACTATGGCTACACCTTC.

CDR3 sequence: CASSAEETQYF. CDR3 nucleotide sequence: TGTGCCAGCAGTGCGGAAGAGACCCAGTACTTC. The rearrangement joins TRBV2 to TRBJ2-5, with D uncertain. CDR3 length: 11 residues. Per germline, CDR1 SNHLY and CDR2 FYNNEI. V was cut by 4 bases and J by 3 bases, with 3 bases left in between.

V usage is TRBV7-9 and J usage is TRBJ2-2; D remains ambiguous. Germline V CDR1 and CDR2: SEHNR, FQNEAQ (reference sequence). The V gene lost 3 bases and the J gene lost 0 bases, with 8 bases spanning the gap. This CDR3 is built from 15 residues. For the CDR3, the DNA is TGTGCCAGCAGCTTTTTTCAAACGAACACCGGGGAGCTGTTTTTT. The encoded protein is CASSFFQTNTGELFF.

This clone was counted only a few times. The V call is TRBV2, the J call TRBJ2-2; 9 nucleotides align to TRBD2. V dropped 3 bases and J dropped 5; count of bases not matched to a gene: 7. Germline-derived CDR1 and CDR2 are SNHLY and FYNNEI. This CDR3 has 16 amino acids. The CDR3 sequence is CASSDGGGAATGELFF. CDR3 DNA sequence: TGTGCCAGCAGTGATGGCGGGGGGGCCGCAACCGGGGAGCTGTTTTTT.